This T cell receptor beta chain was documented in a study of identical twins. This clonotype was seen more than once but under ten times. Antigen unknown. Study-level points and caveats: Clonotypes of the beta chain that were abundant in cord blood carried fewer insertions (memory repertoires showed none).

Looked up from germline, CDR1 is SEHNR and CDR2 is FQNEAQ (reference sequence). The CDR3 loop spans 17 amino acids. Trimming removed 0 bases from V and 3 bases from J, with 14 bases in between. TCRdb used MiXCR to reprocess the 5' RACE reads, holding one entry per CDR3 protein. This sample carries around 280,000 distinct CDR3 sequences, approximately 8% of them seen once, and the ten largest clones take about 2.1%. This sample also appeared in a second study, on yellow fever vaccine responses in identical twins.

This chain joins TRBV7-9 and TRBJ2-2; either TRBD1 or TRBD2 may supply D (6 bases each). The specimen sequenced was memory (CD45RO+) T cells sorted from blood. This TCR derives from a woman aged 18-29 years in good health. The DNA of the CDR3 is TGTGCCAGCAGCTTAGCGTACGGGGGCGATGACACCGGGGAGCTGTTTTTT. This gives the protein CASSLAYGGDDTGELFF. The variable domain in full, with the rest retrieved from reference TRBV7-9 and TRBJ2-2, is DTGVSQNPRHKITKRGQNVTFRCDPISEHNRLYWYRQTLGQGPEFLTYFQNEAQLEKSRLLSDRFSAERPKGSFSTLEIQRTEQGDSAMYLCASSLAYGGDDTGELFFGEGSRLTVL.